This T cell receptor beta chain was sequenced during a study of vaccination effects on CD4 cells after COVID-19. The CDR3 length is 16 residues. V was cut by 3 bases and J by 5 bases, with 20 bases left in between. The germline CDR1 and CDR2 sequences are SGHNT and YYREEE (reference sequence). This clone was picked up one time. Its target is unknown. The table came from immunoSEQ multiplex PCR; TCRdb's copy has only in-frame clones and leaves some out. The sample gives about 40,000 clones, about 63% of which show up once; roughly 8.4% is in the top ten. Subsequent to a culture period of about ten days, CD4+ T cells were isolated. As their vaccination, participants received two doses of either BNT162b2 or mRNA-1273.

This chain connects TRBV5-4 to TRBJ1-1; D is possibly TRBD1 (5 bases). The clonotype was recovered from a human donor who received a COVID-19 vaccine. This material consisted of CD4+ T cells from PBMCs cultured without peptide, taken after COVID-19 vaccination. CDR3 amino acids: CASSWAVGGGITEAFF. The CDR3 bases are TGTGCCAGCAGCTGGGCGGTCGGTGGGGGGATAACTGAAGCTTTCTTT.